The rows below give T cell receptor beta chains drawn from one sample of a study of vaccination and CD4 T cells after COVID-19. The antigens these receptors bind are not known. A single record per CDR3 protein comes from TCRdb applying MiXCR to the PCR reads. The sample contains 7,000 or so distinct CDR3 sequences, less than 40% of which appear only once. Sequenced sample: CD4+ T cells from blood, cultured in vitro. The receptors stem from a human donor in good health. Each CDR3 is given with its conserved first and last residue. D genes are given only for firm matches. The size of a clone is reported for some rows only, either as once, few or many, or as a class for expanded clones.

size: .; D: .; V: TRBV20-1; J: TRBJ2-2; DNA: TGCAGTGCACAAGGACCTAGCACTAATGAGCTGTTTTTT; CDR3: CSAQGPSTNELFF
size: .; D: TRBD2; V: TRBV2; J: TRBJ2-6; DNA: TGTGCCAGCAGTCAGACTAGCGGGAGAATCCTTTCTGGGGCCAACGTCCTGACTTTC; CDR3: CASSQTSGRILSGANVLTF
size: .; D: TRBD2; V: TRBV6-1; J: TRBJ2-7; DNA: TGTGCCAGCACGGCCCTAGCGGGCTCCTACGAGCAGTACTTC; CDR3: CASTALAGSYEQYF
size: few; D: .; V: TRBV27; J: TRBJ1-2; DNA: TGTGCCAGCAGTCGACAGTTAAACTATGGCTACACCTTC; CDR3: CASSRQLNYGYTF
size: few; D: TRBD2; V: TRBV20-1; J: TRBJ2-3; DNA: TGCAGTGCTAGACTAGCGGGGGTAGATACGCAGTATTTT; CDR3: CSARLAGVDTQYF
size: .; D: .; V: TRBV20-1; J: TRBJ2-1; DNA: TGCAGTTGCTGGCGGAATGAGCAGTTCTTC; CDR3: CSCWRNEQFF
size: .; D: .; V: TRBV19; J: TRBJ2-4; DNA: TGTGCCAGTAGTCTCCAGGGGGGGAACATTCAGTACTTC; CDR3: CASSLQGGNIQYF
size: .; D: .; V: TRBV19; J: TRBJ1-1; DNA: TGTGCCAGTAGTATCCCATACAACACTGAAGCTTTCTTT; CDR3: CASSIPYNTEAFF
size: .; D: .; V: TRBV7-2; J: TRBJ2-2; DNA: TGTGCCAGCAGCAGTAGAACCGGGGAGCTGTTTTTT; CDR3: CASSSRTGELFF
size: .; D: .; V: TRBV5-1; J: TRBJ2-7; DNA: TGCGCCAGCAGCCCCGGGACGTCGACCGAGCAGTACTTC; CDR3: CASSPGTSTEQYF
size: few; D: TRBD2; V: TRBV6-2/TRBV6-3; J: TRBJ2-2; DNA: TGTGCCAGCAATGGACTAGCGGGGGGCTCGAACACCGGGGAGCTGTTTTTT; CDR3: CASNGLAGGSNTGELFF
size: .; D: TRBD2; V: TRBV2; J: TRBJ2-5; DNA: TGTGCCACTAGCGGGGCTCACCAAGAGACCCAGTACTTC; CDR3: CATSGAHQETQYF
size: .; D: .; V: TRBV12-3/TRBV12-4; J: TRBJ2-7; DNA: TGTGCCAGCAGTTCCTATTCCTACGAGCAGTACTTC; CDR3: CASSSYSYEQYF
size: .; D: TRBD2; V: TRBV10-1; J: TRBJ2-7; DNA: TGCGCCAGCAGTGACGGACTAGCGGGCTACGAGCAGTACTTC; CDR3: CASSDGLAGYEQYF